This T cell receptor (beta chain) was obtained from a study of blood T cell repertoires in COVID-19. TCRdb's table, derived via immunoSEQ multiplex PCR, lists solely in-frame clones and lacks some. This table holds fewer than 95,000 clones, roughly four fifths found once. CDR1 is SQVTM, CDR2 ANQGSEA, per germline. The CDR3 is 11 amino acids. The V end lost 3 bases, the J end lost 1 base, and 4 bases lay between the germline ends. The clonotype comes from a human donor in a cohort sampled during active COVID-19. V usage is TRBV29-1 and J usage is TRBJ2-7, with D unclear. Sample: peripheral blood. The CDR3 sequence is CSVEESYEQYF. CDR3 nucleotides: TGCAGCGTTGAGGAGTCCTACGAGCAGTACTTC.